This entry features one T cell receptor beta chain sequence. No antigen is known for it. The data belong to a study of T cell responses to AZD1222 COVID-19 vaccine. Regarding the study as a whole: Spike-specific TCR breadth and depth rose after two AZD1222 doses. Possibly, clonal diversity was underestimated; donors were largely white British and included more females. None of the repertoires were sampled until the peak T cell response had passed.

Only in-frame clones appear in the TCRdb table, and some are missing; sequencing was by immunoSEQ multiplex PCR. The table lists about 110,000 clones, 86% of them singletons, with 3% to 3.5% in the top ten. The CDR3 extends over 14 amino acids. The chain is built from TRBV21-1 and TRBJ1-5; TRBD1, as called in the table, went unchecked against the DNA. TRBV21-1 is given as a pseudogene. This clonotype was obtained from an adult in good health. This specimen consisted of peripheral blood, obtained on day 0 of AZD1222 vaccination. The DNA of the CDR3 is TGTGCCAGCAGCAAAGCGCAGGGCAATCAGCCCCAGCATTTT. Translating it yields CASSKAQGNQPQHF.